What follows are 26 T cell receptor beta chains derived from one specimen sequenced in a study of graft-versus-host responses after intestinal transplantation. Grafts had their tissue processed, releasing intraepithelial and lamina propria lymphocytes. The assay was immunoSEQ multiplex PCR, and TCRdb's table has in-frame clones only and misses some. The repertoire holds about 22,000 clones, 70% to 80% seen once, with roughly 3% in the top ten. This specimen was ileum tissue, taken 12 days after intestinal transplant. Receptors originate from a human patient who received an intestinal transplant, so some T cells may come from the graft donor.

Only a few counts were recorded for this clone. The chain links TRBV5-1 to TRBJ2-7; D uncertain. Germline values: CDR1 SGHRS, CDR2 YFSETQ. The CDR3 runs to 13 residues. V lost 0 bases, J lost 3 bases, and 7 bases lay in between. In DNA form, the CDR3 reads TGCGCCAGCAGCTTGGGCCCAGGCTACGAGCAGTACTTC. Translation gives CASSLGPGYEQYF.

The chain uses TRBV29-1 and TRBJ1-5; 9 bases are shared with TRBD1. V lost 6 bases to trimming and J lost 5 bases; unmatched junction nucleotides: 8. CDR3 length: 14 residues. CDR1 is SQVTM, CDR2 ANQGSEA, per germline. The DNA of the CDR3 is TGCAGCGTCCGGGGGACAGGGCCGGATCAGCCCCAGCATTTT. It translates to CSVRGTGPDQPQHF.

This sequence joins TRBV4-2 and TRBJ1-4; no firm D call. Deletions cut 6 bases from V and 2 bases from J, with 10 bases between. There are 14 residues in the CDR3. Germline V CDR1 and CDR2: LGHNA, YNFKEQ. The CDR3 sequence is CASRSRETNEKLFF. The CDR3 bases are TGTGCCAGCAGGTCGAGGGAGACTAATGAAAAACTGTTTTTT.

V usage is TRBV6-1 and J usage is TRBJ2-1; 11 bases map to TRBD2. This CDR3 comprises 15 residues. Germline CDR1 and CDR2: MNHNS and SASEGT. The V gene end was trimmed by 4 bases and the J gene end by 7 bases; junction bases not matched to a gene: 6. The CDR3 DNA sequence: TGTGCCAGCAGTGGGCTAGCGGGGGGATGGAATGAGCAGTTCTTC. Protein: CASSGLAGGWNEQFF.

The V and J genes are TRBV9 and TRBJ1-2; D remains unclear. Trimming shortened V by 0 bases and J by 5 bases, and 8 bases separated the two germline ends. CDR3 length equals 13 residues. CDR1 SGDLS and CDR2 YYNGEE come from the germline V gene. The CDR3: CASSVVPGYGYTF. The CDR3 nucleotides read TGTGCCAGCAGCGTAGTCCCGGGATATGGCTACACCTTC.

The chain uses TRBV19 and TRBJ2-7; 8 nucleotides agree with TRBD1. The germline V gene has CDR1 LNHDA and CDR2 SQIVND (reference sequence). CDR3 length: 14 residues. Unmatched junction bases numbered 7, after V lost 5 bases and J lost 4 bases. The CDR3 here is CASSLGQGMYEQYF. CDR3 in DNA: TGTGCCAGTAGTCTCGGACAGGGTATGTACGAGCAGTACTTC.

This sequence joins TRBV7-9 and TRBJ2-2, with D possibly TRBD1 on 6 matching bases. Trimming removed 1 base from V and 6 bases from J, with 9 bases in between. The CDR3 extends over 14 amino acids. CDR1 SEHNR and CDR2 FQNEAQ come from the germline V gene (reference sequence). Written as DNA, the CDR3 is TGTGCCAGCAGCTTAGACAGGGTGGCCGGGGAGCTGTTTTTT. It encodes CASSLDRVAGELFF.

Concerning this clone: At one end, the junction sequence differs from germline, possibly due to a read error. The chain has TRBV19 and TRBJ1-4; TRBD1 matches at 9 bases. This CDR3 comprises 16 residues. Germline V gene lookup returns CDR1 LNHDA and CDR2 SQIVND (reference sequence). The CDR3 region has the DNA TGTGCCACCACCGGACAGGGGAGGTCAACTAGTGAAAAACTGTTTTTT. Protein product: CATTGQGRSTSEKLFF.

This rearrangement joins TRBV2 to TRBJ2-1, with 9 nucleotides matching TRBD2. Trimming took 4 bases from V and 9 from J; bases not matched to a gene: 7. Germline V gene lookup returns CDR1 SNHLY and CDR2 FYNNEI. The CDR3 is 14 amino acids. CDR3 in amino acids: CASSVGLAFGEQFF. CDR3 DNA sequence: TGTGCCAGCAGTGTGGGACTAGCATTCGGTGAGCAGTTCTTC.

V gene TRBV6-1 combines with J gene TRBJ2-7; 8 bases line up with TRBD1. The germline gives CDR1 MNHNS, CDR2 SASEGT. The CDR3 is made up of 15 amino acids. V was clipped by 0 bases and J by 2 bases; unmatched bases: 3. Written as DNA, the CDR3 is TGTGCCAGCAGTGAAGCCGGGACAGGTCCCTACGAGCAGTACTTC. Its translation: CASSEAGTGPYEQYF.

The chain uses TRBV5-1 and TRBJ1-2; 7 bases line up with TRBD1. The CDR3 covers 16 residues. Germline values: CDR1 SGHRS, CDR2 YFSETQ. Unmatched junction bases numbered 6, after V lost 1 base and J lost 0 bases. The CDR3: CASSLTGQTTNYGYTF. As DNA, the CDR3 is TGCGCCAGCAGCTTGACGGGACAGACAACTAACTATGGCTACACCTTC.

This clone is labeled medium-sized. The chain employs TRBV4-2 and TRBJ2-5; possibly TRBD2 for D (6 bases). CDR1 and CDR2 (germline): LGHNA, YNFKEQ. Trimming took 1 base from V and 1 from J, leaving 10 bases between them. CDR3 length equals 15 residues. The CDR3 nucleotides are TGTGCCAGCAGCCAAGGGGCAGCGGGCCAAGAGACCCAGTACTTC. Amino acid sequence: CASSQGAAGQETQYF.

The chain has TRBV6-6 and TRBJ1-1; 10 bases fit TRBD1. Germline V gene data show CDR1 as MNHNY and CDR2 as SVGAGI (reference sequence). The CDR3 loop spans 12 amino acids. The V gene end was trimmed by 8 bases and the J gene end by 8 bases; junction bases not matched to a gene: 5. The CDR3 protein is CASGTGVSEAFF. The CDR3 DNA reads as TGTGCCAGCGGGACAGGGGTGTCGGAAGCTTTCTTT.

CDR3 nucleotide sequence: TGTGCCATCAGGGCTTTCGGGACAGGGAACTATGGCTACACCTTC. Amino acid sequence: CAIRAFGTGNYGYTF. This sequence joins TRBV10-3 and TRBJ1-2, with 9 bases aligning to TRBD1. The CDR3 is made up of 15 amino acids. V lost 6 bases, J lost 2 bases, and 7 bases stayed unmatched. Germline-derived CDR1 and CDR2 are ENHRY and SYGVKD.

This CDR3 reads CASSYDYTTDTQYF. The DNA for the CDR3 is TGTGCCAGCAGTTACGACTACACCACAGATACGCAGTATTTT. J is TRBJ2-3 and V is TRBV6-5, with D perhaps matching TRBD2 (5 bases). This CDR3 region has 14 residues. The V end was cut by 2 bases, the J end by 2 bases, with 8 bases between. The germline V gene has CDR1 MNHEY and CDR2 SVGAGI.

The CDR3 sequence: CASSDDSYEQYF. The CDR3, as DNA: TGTGCCAGCAGCGACGACAGCTACGAGCAGTACTTC. This chain links TRBV7-9 with TRBJ2-5, with D tentatively TRBD1 (5 bases). The J call may be wrong; the DNA end is better matched by TRBJ2-7. The germline gives CDR1 SEHNR, CDR2 FQNEAQ (reference sequence). This CDR3 comprises 12 residues.

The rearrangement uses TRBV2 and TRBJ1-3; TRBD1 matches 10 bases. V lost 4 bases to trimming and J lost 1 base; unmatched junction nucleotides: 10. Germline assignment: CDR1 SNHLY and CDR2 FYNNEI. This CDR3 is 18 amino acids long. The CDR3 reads CASSGGQGRLISGNTIYF. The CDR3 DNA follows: TGTGCCAGCAGTGGGGGACAGGGGCGGTTGATTTCTGGAAACACCATATATTTT. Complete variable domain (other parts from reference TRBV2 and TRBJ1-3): EPEVTQTPSHQVTQMGQEVILRCVPISNHLYFYWYRQILGQKVEFLVSFYNNEISEKSEIFDDQFSVERPDGSNFTLKIRSTKLEDSAMYFCASSGGQGRLISGNTIYFGEGSWLTVV.

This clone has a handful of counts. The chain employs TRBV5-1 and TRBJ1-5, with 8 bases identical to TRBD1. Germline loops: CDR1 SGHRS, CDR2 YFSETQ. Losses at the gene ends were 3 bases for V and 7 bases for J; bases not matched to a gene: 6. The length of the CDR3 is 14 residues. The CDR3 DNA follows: TGCGCCAGCAGCTCCGGACAGGGCGGACAGCCCCAGCATTTT. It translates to CASSSGQGGQPQHF.

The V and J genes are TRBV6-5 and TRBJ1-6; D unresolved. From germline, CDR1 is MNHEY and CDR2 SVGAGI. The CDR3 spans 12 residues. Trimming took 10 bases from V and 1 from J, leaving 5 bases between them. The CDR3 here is CATGSYNSPLHF. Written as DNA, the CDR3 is TGTGCCACCGGGTCCTATAATTCACCCCTCCACTTT.

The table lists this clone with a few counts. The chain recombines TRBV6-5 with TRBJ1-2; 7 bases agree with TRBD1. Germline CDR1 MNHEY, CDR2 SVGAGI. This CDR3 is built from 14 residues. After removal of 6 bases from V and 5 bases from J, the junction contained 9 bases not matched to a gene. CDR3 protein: CASRKTGIRYGYTF. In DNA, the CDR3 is TGTGCCAGCAGGAAGACAGGGATAAGGTATGGCTACACCTTC.

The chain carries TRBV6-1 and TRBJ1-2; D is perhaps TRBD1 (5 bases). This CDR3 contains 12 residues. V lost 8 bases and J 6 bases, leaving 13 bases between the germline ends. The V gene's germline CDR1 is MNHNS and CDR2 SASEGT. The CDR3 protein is CASHGGRNGYTF. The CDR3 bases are TGTGCCAGCCATGGGGGGAGGAATGGCTACACCTTC.

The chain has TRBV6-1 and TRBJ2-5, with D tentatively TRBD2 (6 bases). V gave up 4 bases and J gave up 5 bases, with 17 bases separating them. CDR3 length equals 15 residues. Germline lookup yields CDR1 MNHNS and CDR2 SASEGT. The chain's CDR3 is CASSGTLAPRETQYF. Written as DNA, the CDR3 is TGTGCCAGCAGTGGAACCCTAGCGCCTCGGGAGACCCAGTACTTC.

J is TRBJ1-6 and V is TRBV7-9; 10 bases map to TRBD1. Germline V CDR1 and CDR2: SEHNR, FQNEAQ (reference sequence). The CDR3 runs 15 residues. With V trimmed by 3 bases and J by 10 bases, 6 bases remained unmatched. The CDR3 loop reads CASSFRQGAKSPLHF. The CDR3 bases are TGTGCCAGCAGCTTCAGACAGGGGGCTAAGTCACCCCTCCACTTT.

The CDR3 reads CASSPLLPEPVGQYF. The DNA of the CDR3 is TGTGCCAGCAGTCCATTACTTCCGGAGCCAGTCGGGCAGTACTTC. The rearrangement joins TRBV7-2 to TRBJ2-7; D is undetermined. The CDR3 consists of 15 residues. V lost 6 bases, J lost 9 bases, and 24 bases lay in between. Germline CDR1 is SGHTA and CDR2 is FQGNSA.

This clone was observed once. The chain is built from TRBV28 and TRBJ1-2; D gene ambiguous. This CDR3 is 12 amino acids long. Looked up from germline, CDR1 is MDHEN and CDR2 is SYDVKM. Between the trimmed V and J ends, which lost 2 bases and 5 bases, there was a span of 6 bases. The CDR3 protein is CASSLEGYGYTF. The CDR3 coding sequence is TGTGCCAGCAGTTTAGAGGGATATGGCTACACCTTC.

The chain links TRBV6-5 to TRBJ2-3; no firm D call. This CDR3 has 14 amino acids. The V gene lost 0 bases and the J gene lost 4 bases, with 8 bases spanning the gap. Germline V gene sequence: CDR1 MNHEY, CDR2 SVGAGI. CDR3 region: CASSYSRSPDTQYF. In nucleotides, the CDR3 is TGTGCCAGCAGTTACTCGAGATCGCCAGATACGCAGTATTTT.